The 12 T cell receptor beta chains presented below share a single source sample, sequenced in a study of a mutant IDH1 vaccine in newly diagnosed glioma. Their target antigens are unknown. Measured with immunoSEQ multiplex PCR; TCRdb has only the in-frame clones, and not every one. Here the sample spans approximately 47,000 clones, around nine tenths being singletons. As for time point: week 35, safety follow-up. One vaccine dose held 300 ug of mutant IDH1 20-mer peptide and came with topical imiquimod. The source material was PBMCs, sampled from a glioma patient whose treatment included an IDH1 peptide vaccine. Receptor source: a woman between 35 and 50 years old with glioma.

This rearrangement joins TRBV2 to TRBJ1-2; D is uncertain. Trimming removed 6 bases at V and 8 bases at J, with 10 bases between. Germline lookup yields CDR1 SNHLY and CDR2 FYNNEI. The CDR3 covers 11 residues. DNA for the CDR3: TGTGCCAGCAGACCAATTACAGGCTACACCTTC. Translation gives CASRPITGYTF.

The V and J genes are TRBV5-8 and TRBJ1-4, with no clear D. CDR1 and CDR2 from the germline V gene are SGHTS and YDEGEE. This CDR3 has 14 residues. With 2 bases removed from V and 7 bases from J, the gap between germline ends came to 12 bases. The CDR3, as DNA: TGTGCCAGCAGCTTCCGGCCCGTGAGTGAAAAACTGTTTTTT. Translation: CASSFRPVSEKLFF.

The sample holds one count of this clone. This sequence joins TRBV27 and TRBJ2-5; 7 positions agree with TRBD1. V lost 5 bases, J lost 1 base, and 7 bases stayed unmatched. CDR1 is MNHEY, CDR2 SMNVEV, per germline (reference sequence). The CDR3 is 15 residues long. CDR3 sequence (DNA): TGTGCCAGCAGTCCCCGGGACAGACGCCAAGAGACCCAGTACTTC. Its protein product is CASSPRDRRQETQYF.

The chain is built from TRBV29-1 and TRBJ2-1, with D maybe TRBD2 (5 bases). The CDR3 sequence is 14 residues long. CDR1 and CDR2 (germline): SQVTM, ANQGSEA. V shed 1 base and J shed 3 bases, with 10 bases lying between them. The CDR3 is CSVEGGPFYNEQFF. CDR3 nucleotide sequence: TGCAGCGTTGAAGGAGGGCCATTCTACAATGAGCAGTTCTTC.

The rearrangement uses TRBV30 and TRBJ2-7; a weak D match, TRBD1 (5 bases). V lost 3 bases to trimming and J lost 4 bases, with 10 bases between them. The CDR3 is 12 amino acids. Germline V lookup: CDR1 GTSNPN, CDR2 SVGIG (reference sequence). The chain's CDR3 is CAWREDSYEQYF. The DNA for the CDR3 is TGTGCCTGGAGGGAAGACAGTTACGAGCAGTACTTC.

The J gene is TRBJ1-4, the V gene TRBV7-2; D ambiguous. This CDR3 contains 15 residues. V was clipped by 3 bases and J by 0 bases, with 8 bases between them. Germline V gene lookup returns CDR1 SGHTA and CDR2 FQGNSA. The CDR3 sequence is CASSLSGATNEKLFF. Written as DNA, the CDR3 is TGTGCCAGCAGCTTGAGTGGGGCAACTAATGAAAAACTGTTTTTT. The full variable domain, its missing parts supplied by reference TRBV7-2 and TRBJ1-4, is GAGVSQSPSNKVTEKGKDVELRCDPISGHTALYWYRQSLGQGLEFLIYFQGNSAPDKSGLPSDRFSAERTGGSVSTLTIQRTQQEDSAVYLCASSLSGATNEKLFFGSGTQLSVL.

The chain has TRBV7-9 and TRBJ1-1; D gene uncertain. V lost 5 bases and J 8 bases, leaving 18 bases between the germline ends. The germline gives CDR1 SEHNR, CDR2 FQNEAQ (reference sequence). The CDR3 sequence is 14 residues long. This CDR3 is CASSNNYIVREAFF. Here the CDR3 DNA reads TGTGCCAGCAGCAACAACTACATCGTAAGGGAAGCTTTCTTT.

V and J are TRBV7-2 and TRBJ2-7, with a tentative D call TRBD2 (5 bases). The CDR3 extends over 12 amino acids. Germline CDR1 SGHTA, CDR2 FQGNSA. The V end was cut by 4 bases, the J end by 3 bases, with 7 bases between. As DNA, the CDR3 is TGTGCCAGCAGCTATGACTACTACGAGCAGTACTTC. Its protein is CASSYDYYEQYF.

J is TRBJ2-5 and V is TRBV5-1; TRBD1 is a possible D gene (5 bases). Trimming took 6 bases from V and 1 from J, leaving 13 bases between them. The germline gives CDR1 SGHRS, CDR2 YFSETQ. This CDR3 contains 14 residues. The chain's CDR3 is CASNPVQGQETQYF. The CDR3 DNA reads TGCGCCAGCAATCCAGTCCAGGGCCAAGAGACCCAGTACTTC.

The chain is built from TRBV29-1 and TRBJ1-5, with D maybe TRBD1 (6 bases). There are 13 residues in the CDR3. Deletions cut 4 bases from V and 5 bases from J, with 12 bases between. Germline V gene lookup returns CDR1 SQVTM and CDR2 ANQGSEA. CDR3 residues: CSVATGSHQPQHF. DNA of the CDR3: TGCAGCGTTGCAACAGGGTCCCATCAGCCCCAGCATTTT.

This clone was detected once. CDR3 residues: CASSPRISRPINTGELFF. DNA for the CDR3: TGTGCCAGCAGCCCCCGGATAAGCCGACCGATAAACACCGGGGAGCTGTTTTTT. The chain has TRBV7-9 and TRBJ2-2; D unclear. V gave up 5 bases and J gave up 2 bases, with 21 bases separating them. The CDR3 sequence is 18 residues long. The V gene's germline CDR1 is SEHNR and CDR2 FQNEAQ (reference sequence).

This rearrangement joins TRBV6-1 to TRBJ2-2; 11 bases map to TRBD2. In germline, CDR1 is MNHNS, CDR2 SASEGT. This CDR3 is built from 17 residues. J gave up 5 bases and V 3 bases, and 8 bases lay outside the gene matches. The CDR3 nucleotides are TGTGCCAGCAGTGACAGAACGACTAGCGGGATAACCGGGGAGCTGTTTTTT. Amino acid sequence: CASSDRTTSGITGELFF.